The 20 T cell receptor beta chains in this list originate from one sample, sequenced in a study of blood T cell repertoires in COVID-19. Some clones are missing from TCRdb's copy, which holds only in-frame ones; the method was immunoSEQ multiplex PCR. Of some 110,000 clones listed, 80% to 90% were seen once; the top ten hold approximately 8%. The sample consisted of peripheral blood. The receptors here all came from an older man who had recovered from COVID-19.

V gene TRBV29-1 combines with J gene TRBJ1-2, with D possibly matching TRBD1 (5 bases). The V gene lost 5 bases and the J gene lost 8 bases, with 15 bases spanning the gap. This CDR3 comprises 12 residues. Germline assignment: CDR1 SQVTM and CDR2 ANQGSEA. The CDR3 nucleotides are TGCAGCGTTAAGCAGGGCCCCCTGGGCTACACCTTC. Its protein is CSVKQGPLGYTF.

This clone was seen only once. The genes are TRBV28 and TRBJ1-2, with TRBD1 matching 7 bases. Trimming removed 2 bases from V and 7 bases from J; junction bases left unmatched: 7. CDR1 and CDR2 from the germline V gene are MDHEN and SYDVKM. The CDR3 runs to 14 residues. The CDR3 DNA sequence: TGTGCCAGCAGTTTAGGGACAGCGAATCCTGGCTACACCTTC. It encodes CASSLGTANPGYTF.

The chain recombines TRBV2 with TRBJ2-3, with 9 nucleotides matching TRBD2. V shed 3 bases, J shed 5 bases, and the junction held 9 bases outside the gene matches. There are 16 residues in the CDR3. In germline, CDR1 is SNHLY, CDR2 FYNNEI. As DNA, the CDR3 is TGTGCCAGCAGTGAGAATCTAGCGGGGAGGGAAGATACGCAGTATTTT. This translates into CASSENLAGREDTQYF.

The J gene is TRBJ2-7, the V gene TRBV9; weak D call: TRBD2 (5 bases). This CDR3 has 15 residues. Germline V gene sequence: CDR1 SGDLS, CDR2 YYNGEE. The V and J ends lost 3 bases and 5 bases respectively, with 18 bases between them. CDR3 region: CASSAVTSSGNEQYF. The CDR3 nucleotides are TGTGCCAGCAGCGCTGTGACTTCCTCGGGGAACGAGCAGTACTTC.

The chain couples TRBV9 to TRBJ2-7; the match to TRBD2 covers 9 bases. CDR1 and CDR2 (germline): SGDLS, YYNGEE. V dropped 3 bases and J dropped 3; count of bases not matched to a gene: 4. The CDR3 is 14 residues long. Here the CDR3 DNA reads TGTGCCAGCAGCGCTAGCGGGAAGGTCTACGAGCAGTACTTC. This sequence encodes CASSASGKVYEQYF.

This rearrangement joins TRBV10-3 to TRBJ1-5, with D tentatively TRBD1 (5 bases). The CDR3 is 14 residues long. Trimming pared 4 bases from V and 5 bases from J, leaving 12 bases between. Germline lookup yields CDR1 ENHRY and CDR2 SYGVKD. In DNA form, the CDR3 reads TGTGCCATCAGTGGGTCTCCGGGGGATCAGCCCCAGCATTTT. Translating gives CAISGSPGDQPQHF.

The V gene is TRBV28, the J gene TRBJ1-3; 8 bases are shared with TRBD1. Trimming took 4 bases from V and 0 from J; bases not matched to a gene: 2. Germline V gene lookup returns CDR1 MDHEN and CDR2 SYDVKM. CDR3 length: 15 amino acids. CDR3 amino acids: CASSSGGYSGNTIYF. CDR3 coding DNA: TGTGCCAGCAGTTCAGGGGGCTACTCTGGAAACACCATATATTTT.

The rearrangement links TRBV30 to TRBJ1-1; maybe TRBD1 (5 bases). This CDR3 contains 12 residues. V lost 7 bases and J 4 bases, leaving 13 bases between the germline ends. Per the germline V gene, CDR1 is GTSNPN and CDR2 is SVGIG (reference sequence). The CDR3 is CASLRGGTEAFF. CDR3 DNA sequence: TGTGCCTCCCTCCGGGGGGGCACTGAAGCTTTCTTT.

The rearrangement joins TRBV6-2 or TRBV6-3 to TRBJ2-5; D is ambiguous. This CDR3 region has 14 residues. CDR1 and CDR2 from the germline V gene are MNHEY and SVGEGT. Between the trimmed V and J ends, which lost 2 bases and 4 bases, there was a span of 11 bases. Here the CDR3 DNA reads TGTGCCAGCAGTTACCTCGTTAGAGGAGAGACCCAGTACTTC. Protein product: CASSYLVRGETQYF.

This chain joins TRBV7-2 and TRBJ1-2, with unresolved D. Looked up from germline, CDR1 is SGHTA and CDR2 is FQGNSA. CDR3 length equals 14 residues. V gave up 3 bases and J gave up 1 base, with 9 bases separating them. CDR3 region: CASSFPGFNYGYTF. CDR3 DNA: TGTGCCAGCAGCTTTCCGGGATTTAACTATGGCTACACCTTC.

The J gene is TRBJ2-3, the V gene TRBV2; 7 positions agree with TRBD2. Looked up from germline, CDR1 is SNHLY and CDR2 is FYNNEI. The CDR3 totals 15 residues. V gave up 8 bases and J gave up 0 bases; unmatched junction bases: 8. This CDR3 reads CASGPRGYSTDTQYF. CDR3 DNA: TGTGCCAGCGGACCGCGGGGGTATAGCACAGATACGCAGTATTTT.

The genes are TRBV5-1 and TRBJ2-3; D is unresolved. The CDR3 length is 13 residues. Germline CDR1 reads SGHRS; CDR2 reads YFSETQ. The V gene lost 1 base and the J gene lost 4 bases, with 7 bases spanning the gap. The CDR3 sequence: CASSLLSADTQYF. The CDR3 DNA sequence: TGCGCCAGCAGCTTGTTATCCGCAGATACGCAGTATTTT.

This clone was detected a few times. The V call is TRBV5-4, the J call TRBJ2-1; 13 nucleotides align to TRBD2. Germline assignment: CDR1 SGHNT and CDR2 YYREEE (reference sequence). V lost 4 bases and J lost 7; bases outside the gene matches: 5. CDR3 size: 15 residues. The CDR3 reads CASSQGLAGRNEQFF. The CDR3 DNA sequence: TGTGCCAGCAGCCAGGGACTAGCGGGGAGAAATGAGCAGTTCTTC.

This chain links TRBV11-2 with TRBJ2-5; 7 nucleotides match TRBD1. After removal of 8 bases from V and 5 bases from J, the junction contained 8 bases not matched to a gene. The CDR3 consists of 13 residues. Germline loops: CDR1 SGHAT, CDR2 FQNNGV. This CDR3 is CASDREPGETQYF. CDR3 coding DNA: TGTGCCAGCGACAGGGAACCGGGGGAGACCCAGTACTTC.

The rearrangement links TRBV5-1 to TRBJ2-5; TRBD1 matches 8 bases. With V trimmed by 5 bases and J by 3 bases, 9 bases remained unmatched. The CDR3 is made up of 15 amino acids. Germline values: CDR1 SGHRS, CDR2 YFSETQ. CDR3 sequence: CASRELDRAKETQYF. The DNA of the CDR3 is TGCGCCAGCAGGGAACTGGACAGGGCAAAAGAGACCCAGTACTTC.

J is TRBJ2-5 and V is TRBV9; possible D gene TRBD1, 6 bases. CDR3 length equals 14 residues. Trimming left V 4 bases short and J 2 bases short, with 12 bases between. Germline V gene data show CDR1 as SGDLS and CDR2 as YYNGEE. The CDR3 here is CASSFPGHQETQYF. The CDR3 DNA reads as TGTGCCAGCAGCTTCCCGGGACATCAAGAGACCCAGTACTTC.

The chain carries TRBV9 and TRBJ2-1, with 8 bases that match TRBD1. The germline V gene has CDR1 SGDLS and CDR2 YYNGEE. The V segment lost 5 bases and the J segment 2 bases; nucleotides outside the gene matches: 6. The CDR3 spans 15 residues. CDR3 loop: CASSNQGATYNEQFF. Here the CDR3 DNA reads TGTGCCAGCAGTAACCAGGGGGCTACCTACAATGAGCAGTTCTTC.

The chain links TRBV7-8 to TRBJ2-3; D perhaps matches TRBD2 (5 bases). With 4 bases removed from V and 3 bases from J, the gap between germline ends came to 8 bases. Germline V gene lookup returns CDR1 SGHVS and CDR2 FQNEAQ. The CDR3 has 13 amino acids. In DNA, the CDR3 is TGTGCCAGCAGCTCATTAGCGACAGATACGCAGTATTTT. Protein: CASSSLATDTQYF. Full variable domain (remainder filled in from reference TRBV7-8 and TRBJ2-3): GAGVSQSPRYKVAKRGQDVALRCDPISGHVSLFWYQQALGQGPEFLTYFQNEAQLDKSGLPSDRFFAERPEGSVSTLKIQRTQQEDSAVYLCASSSLATDTQYFGPGTRLTVL.

The V and J genes are TRBV6-5 and TRBJ2-5; no clear D gene. Germline CDR1 reads MNHEY; CDR2 reads SVGAGI. The V end lost 6 bases, the J end lost 4 bases, and 15 bases lay between the germline ends. This CDR3 spans 14 amino acids. This chain's CDR3 is CASRPDFTPETQYF. The CDR3 DNA sequence: TGTGCCAGCAGGCCCGACTTCACCCCAGAGACCCAGTACTTC.

This clone came up once. The chain has TRBV28 and TRBJ2-7, with D unresolved. V lost 4 bases and J lost 10, with 14 bases in between. The CDR3 contains 12 residues. Germline V lookup: CDR1 MDHEN, CDR2 SYDVKM. CDR3 sequence (DNA): TGTGCCAGCAGTTCCAGATCACCGTCACAGTACTTC. It is translated as CASSSRSPSQYF.